This T cell receptor (beta chain) came from a study of T-cell reconstitution after alpha-beta-depleted transplantation in children. Trimming left V 7 bases short and J 5 bases short, with 14 bases between. There are 13 residues in the CDR3. CDR1 is MDHEN and CDR2 is SYDVKM in the germline V gene. The study, taken as a whole, reports: It was reported that alpha-beta T cells came from several hundred expanded graft clones (about two months after transplant). The authors attributed T-cell counts and diversity one year after transplant mostly to newly produced T cells. For some patients, TCRbeta diversity was high at day 60 because of recipient T cells and thymic progenitors that survived.

As for this clonotype: Antigen unknown.

As it was prepared, the TCRbeta library received unique molecular identifiers. TCRdb redid the calling of the PCR reads with MiXCR, one entry per CDR3 protein. The sample shows approximately 520,000 distinct CDR3 sequences, roughly 10% of them seen only once. The chain employs TRBV28 and TRBJ2-5, with D unresolved. This TCR was sampled from a female patient aged 2-10 years who had a stem cell transplant for aplastic anemia, so the T cells may come from the graft donor. The source material was PBMCs, mostly from graft donor cells, sampled 180 days after TCRalphabeta/CD19-depleted stem cell transplant. The CDR3 DNA follows: TGTGCCAGCACCCGACCCCTGAGGGAGACCCAGTACTTC. As protein: CASTRPLRETQYF.